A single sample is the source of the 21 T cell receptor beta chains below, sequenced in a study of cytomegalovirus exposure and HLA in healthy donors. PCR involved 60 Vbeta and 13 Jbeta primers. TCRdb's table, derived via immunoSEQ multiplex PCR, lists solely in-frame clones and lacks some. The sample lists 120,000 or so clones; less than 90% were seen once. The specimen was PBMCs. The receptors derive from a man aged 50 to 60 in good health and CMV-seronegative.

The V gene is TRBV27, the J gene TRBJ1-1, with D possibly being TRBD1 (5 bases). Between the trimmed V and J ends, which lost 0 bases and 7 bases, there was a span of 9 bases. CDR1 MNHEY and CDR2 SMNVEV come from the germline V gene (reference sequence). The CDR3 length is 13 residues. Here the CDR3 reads CASSLSAQGEAFF. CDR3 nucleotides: TGTGCCAGCAGTTTATCGGCCCAGGGTGAAGCTTTCTTT.

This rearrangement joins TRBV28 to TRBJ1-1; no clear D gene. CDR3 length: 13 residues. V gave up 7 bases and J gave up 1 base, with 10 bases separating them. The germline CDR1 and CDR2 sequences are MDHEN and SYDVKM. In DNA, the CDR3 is TGTGCCAGCACCCCGAGTCGGAACACTGAAGCTTTCTTT. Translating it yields CASTPSRNTEAFF. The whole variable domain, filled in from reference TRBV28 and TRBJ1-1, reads DVKVTQSSRYLVKRTGEKVFLECVQDMDHENMFWYRQDPGLGLRLIYFSYDVKMKEKGDIPEGYSVSREKKERFSLILESASTNQTSMYLCASTPSRNTEAFFGQGTRLTVV.

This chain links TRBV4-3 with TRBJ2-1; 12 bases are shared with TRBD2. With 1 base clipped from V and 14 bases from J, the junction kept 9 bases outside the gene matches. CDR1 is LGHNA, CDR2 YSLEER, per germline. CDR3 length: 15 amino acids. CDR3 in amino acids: CASSQVSTSGGPEFF. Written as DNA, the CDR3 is TGCGCCAGCAGCCAAGTCTCGACTAGCGGGGGCCCGGAGTTCTTC.

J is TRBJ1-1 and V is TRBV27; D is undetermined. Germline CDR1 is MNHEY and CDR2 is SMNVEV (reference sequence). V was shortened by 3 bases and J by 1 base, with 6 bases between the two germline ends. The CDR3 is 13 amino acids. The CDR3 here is CASSLNRNTEAFF. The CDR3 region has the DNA TGTGCCAGCAGTTTGAACAGGAACACTGAAGCTTTCTTT.

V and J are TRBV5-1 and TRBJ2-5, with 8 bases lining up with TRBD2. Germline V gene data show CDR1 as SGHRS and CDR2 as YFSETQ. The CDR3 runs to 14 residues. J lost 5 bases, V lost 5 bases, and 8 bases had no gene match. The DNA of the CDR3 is TGCGCCAGCAGTGCGGGACTAGGGGGGGAGACCCAGTACTTC. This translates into CASSAGLGGETQYF.

The CDR3 DNA follows: TGTGCCAGCAGCCCATATACAGGGAATTCACCCCTCCACTTT. Its protein product is CASSPYTGNSPLHF. The rearrangement joins TRBV11-1 to TRBJ1-6, with D tentatively TRBD1 (6 bases). Per germline, CDR1 SGHAT and CDR2 FQDESV (reference sequence). V lost 5 bases and J 7 bases, leaving 12 bases between the germline ends. The CDR3 is 14 residues long.

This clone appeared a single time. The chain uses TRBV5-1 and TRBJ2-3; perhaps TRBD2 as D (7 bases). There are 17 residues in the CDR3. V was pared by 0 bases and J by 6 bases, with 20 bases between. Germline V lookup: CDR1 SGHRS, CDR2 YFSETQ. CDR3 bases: TGCGCCAGCAGCTTGGTGGGCGCGGGGGCCGCCGGGGATACGCAGTATTTT. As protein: CASSLVGAGAAGDTQYF.

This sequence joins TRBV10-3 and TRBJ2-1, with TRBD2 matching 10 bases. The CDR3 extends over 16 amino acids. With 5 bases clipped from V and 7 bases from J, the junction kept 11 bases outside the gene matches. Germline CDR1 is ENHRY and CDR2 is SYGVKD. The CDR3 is CAISSQASGSGNEQFF. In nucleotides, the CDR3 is TGTGCCATCAGTAGCCAGGCTAGCGGGAGCGGGAATGAGCAGTTCTTC.

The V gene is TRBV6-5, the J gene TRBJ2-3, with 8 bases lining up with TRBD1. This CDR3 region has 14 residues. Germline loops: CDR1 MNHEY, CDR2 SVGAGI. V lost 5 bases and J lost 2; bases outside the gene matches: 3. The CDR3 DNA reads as TGTGCCAGCAGTCGACAGGGGTTCACAGATACGCAGTATTTT. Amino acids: CASSRQGFTDTQYF.

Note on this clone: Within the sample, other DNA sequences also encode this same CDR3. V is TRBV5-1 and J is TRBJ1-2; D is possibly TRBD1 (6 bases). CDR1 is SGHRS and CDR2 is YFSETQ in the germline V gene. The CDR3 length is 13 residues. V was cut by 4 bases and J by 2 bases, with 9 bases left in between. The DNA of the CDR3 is TGCGCCAGCAGCCTCGACAGGAACTATGGCTACACCTTC. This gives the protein CASSLDRNYGYTF.

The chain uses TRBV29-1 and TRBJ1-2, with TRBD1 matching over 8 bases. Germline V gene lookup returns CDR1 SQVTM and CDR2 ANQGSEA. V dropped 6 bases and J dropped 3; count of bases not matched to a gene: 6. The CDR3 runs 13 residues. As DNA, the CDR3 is TGCAGCGTCGACAGGGGTAATGACTATGGCTACACCTTC. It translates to CSVDRGNDYGYTF.

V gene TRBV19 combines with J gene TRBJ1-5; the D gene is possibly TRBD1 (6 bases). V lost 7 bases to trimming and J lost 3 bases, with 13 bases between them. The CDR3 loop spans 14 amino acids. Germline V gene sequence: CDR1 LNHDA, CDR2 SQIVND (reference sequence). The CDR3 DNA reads TGTGCCAGTAACCAGGGGCGGAACAATCAGCCCCAGCATTTT. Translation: CASNQGRNNQPQHF.

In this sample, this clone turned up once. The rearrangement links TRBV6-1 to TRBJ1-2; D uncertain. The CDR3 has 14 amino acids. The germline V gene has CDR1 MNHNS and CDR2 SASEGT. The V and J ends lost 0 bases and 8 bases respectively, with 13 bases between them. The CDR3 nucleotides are TGTGCCAGCAGTGAAGCTTACGATGAGCGGGGCTACACCTTC. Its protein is CASSEAYDERGYTF.

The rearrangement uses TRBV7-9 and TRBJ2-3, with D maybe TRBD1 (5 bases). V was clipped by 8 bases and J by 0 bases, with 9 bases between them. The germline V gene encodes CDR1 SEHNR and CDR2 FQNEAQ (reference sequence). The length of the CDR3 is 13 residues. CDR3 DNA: TGTGCCAGCGGGAAGGGGAGCACAGATACGCAGTATTTT. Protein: CASGKGSTDTQYF.

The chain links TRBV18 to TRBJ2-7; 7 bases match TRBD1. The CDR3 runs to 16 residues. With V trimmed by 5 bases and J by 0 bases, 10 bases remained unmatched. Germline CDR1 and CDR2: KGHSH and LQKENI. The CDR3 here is CASSSLNRGASYEQYF. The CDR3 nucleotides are TGTGCCAGCTCATCGCTTAACAGGGGCGCCTCCTACGAGCAGTACTTC.

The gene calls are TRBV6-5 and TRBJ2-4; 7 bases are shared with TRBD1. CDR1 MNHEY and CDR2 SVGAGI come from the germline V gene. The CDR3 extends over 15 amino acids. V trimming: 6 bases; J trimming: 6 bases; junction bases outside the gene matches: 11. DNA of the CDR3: TGTGCCAGCAGGACGAGGGGGCTGGTAGGAAACATTCAGTACTTC. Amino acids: CASRTRGLVGNIQYF.

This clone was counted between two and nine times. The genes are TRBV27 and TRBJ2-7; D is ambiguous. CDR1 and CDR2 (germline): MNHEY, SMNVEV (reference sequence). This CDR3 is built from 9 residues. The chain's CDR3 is CRGSYEQYF. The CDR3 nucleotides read TGTCGTGGCAGCTACGAGCAGTACTTC.

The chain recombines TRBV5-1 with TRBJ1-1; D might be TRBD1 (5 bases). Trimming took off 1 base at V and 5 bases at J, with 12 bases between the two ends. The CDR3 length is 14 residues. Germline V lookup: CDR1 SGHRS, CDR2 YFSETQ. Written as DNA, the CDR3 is TGCGCCAGCAGCTTGAAGGGACTGTCGACTGAAGCTTTCTTT. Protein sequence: CASSLKGLSTEAFF. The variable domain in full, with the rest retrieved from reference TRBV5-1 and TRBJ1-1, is KAGVTQTPRYLIKTRGQQVTLSCSPISGHRSVSWYQQTPGQGLQFLFEYFSETQRNKGNFPGRFSGRQFSNSRSEMNVSTLELGDSALYLCASSLKGLSTEAFFGQGTRLTVV.

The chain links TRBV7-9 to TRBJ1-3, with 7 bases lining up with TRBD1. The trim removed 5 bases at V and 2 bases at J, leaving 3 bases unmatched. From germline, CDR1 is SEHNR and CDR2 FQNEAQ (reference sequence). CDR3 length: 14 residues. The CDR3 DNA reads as TGTGCCAGCAGCCCGGACAGGACTGGAAACACCATATATTTT. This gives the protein CASSPDRTGNTIYF.

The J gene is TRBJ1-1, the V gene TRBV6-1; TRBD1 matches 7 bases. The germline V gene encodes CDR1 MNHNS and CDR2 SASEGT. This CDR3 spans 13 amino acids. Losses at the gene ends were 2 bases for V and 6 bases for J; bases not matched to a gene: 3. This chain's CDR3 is CASSERGGSEAFF. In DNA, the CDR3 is TGTGCCAGCAGTGAAAGAGGGGGCTCTGAAGCTTTCTTT.

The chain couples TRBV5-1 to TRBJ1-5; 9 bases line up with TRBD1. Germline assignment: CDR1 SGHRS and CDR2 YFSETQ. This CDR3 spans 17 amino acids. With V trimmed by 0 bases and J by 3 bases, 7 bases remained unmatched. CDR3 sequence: CASSLARGQGNNQPQHF. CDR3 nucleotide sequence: TGCGCCAGCAGCTTGGCTCGGGGACAGGGTAACAATCAGCCCCAGCATTTT.